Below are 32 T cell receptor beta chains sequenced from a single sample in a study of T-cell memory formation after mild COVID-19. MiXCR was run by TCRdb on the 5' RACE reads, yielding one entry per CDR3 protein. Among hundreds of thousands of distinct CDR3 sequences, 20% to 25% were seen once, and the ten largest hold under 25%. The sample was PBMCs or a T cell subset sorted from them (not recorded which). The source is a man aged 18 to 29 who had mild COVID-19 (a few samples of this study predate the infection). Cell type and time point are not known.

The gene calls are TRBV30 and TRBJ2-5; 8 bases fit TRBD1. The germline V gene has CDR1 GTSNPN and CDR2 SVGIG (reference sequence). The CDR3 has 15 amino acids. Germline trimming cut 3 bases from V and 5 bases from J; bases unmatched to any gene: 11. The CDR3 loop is CAWRETGAMVETQYF. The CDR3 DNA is TGTGCCTGGAGGGAGACAGGGGCTATGGTGGAGACCCAGTACTTC.

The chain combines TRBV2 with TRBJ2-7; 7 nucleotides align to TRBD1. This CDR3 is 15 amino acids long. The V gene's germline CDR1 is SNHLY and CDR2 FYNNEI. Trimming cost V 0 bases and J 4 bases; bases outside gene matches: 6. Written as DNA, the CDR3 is TGTGCCAGCAGTGAAGCGATCAGGACAGGATACGAGCAGTACGTC. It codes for CASSEAIRTGYEQYV.

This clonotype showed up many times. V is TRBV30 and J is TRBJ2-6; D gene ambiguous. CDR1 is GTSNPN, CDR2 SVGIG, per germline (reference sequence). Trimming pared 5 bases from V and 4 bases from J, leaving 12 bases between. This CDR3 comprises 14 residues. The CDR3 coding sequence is TGTGCCTGGGGGCTTACCGGGGGGGCCAACGTCCTGACTTTC. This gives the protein CAWGLTGGANVLTF.

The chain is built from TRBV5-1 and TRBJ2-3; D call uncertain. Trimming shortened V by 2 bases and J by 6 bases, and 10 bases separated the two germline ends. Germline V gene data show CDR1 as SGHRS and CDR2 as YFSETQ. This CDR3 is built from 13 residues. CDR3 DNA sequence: TGCGCCAGCAGCTTTCCCCGTCACGATACGCAGTATTTT. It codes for CASSFPRHDTQYF.

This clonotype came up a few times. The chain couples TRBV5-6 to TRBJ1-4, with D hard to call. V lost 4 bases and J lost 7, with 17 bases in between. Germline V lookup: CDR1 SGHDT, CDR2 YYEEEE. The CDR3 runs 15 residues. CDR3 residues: CASSGGPRGGEKLFF. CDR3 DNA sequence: TGTGCCAGCAGCGGTGGACCTCGGGGTGGTGAAAAACTGTTTTTT.

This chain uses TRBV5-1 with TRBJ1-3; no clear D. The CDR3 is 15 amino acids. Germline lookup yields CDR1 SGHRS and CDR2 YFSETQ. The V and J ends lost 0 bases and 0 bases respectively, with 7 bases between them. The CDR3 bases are TGCGCCAGCAGCTTGGATGGGTTCTCTGGAAACACCATATATTTT. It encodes CASSLDGFSGNTIYF.

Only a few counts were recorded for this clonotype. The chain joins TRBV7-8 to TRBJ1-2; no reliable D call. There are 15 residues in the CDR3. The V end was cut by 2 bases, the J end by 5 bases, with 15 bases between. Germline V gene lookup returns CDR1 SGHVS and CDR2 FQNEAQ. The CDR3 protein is CASSLSRGYPYGYTF. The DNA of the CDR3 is TGTGCCAGCAGCTTAAGTCGGGGTTACCCGTATGGCTACACCTTC.

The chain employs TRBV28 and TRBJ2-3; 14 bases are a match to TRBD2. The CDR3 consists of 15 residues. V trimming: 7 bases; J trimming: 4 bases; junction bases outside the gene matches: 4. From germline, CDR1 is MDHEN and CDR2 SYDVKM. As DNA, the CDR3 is TGTGCCAGCATCCCGACTAGCGGGGGGGCAGATACGCAGTATTTT. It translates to CASIPTSGGADTQYF.

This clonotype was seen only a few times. CDR3 DNA sequence: TGCGCCAGCAGTTCTGCTCGGGGGGCTCATAGTGAAAAACTGTTTTTT. It encodes CASSSARGAHSEKLFF. This sequence joins TRBV5-1 and TRBJ1-4; TRBD1 is a possible D gene (6 bases). CDR3 length: 16 residues. The V end was cut by 5 bases, the J end by 7 bases, with 21 bases between. The germline V gene has CDR1 SGHRS and CDR2 YFSETQ. Full variable domain (rest looked up from reference TRBV5-1 and TRBJ1-4): KAGVTQTPRYLIKTRGQQVTLSCSPISGHRSVSWYQQTPGQGLQFLFEYFSETQRNKGNFPGRFSGRQFSNSRSEMNVSTLELGDSALYLCASSSARGAHSEKLFFGSGTQLSVL.

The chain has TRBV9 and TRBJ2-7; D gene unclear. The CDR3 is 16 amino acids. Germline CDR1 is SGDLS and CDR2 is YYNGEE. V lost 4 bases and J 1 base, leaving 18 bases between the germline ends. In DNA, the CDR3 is TGTGCCAGCAGCCCCCGGGCGAGGACGGCGTCCTACGAGCAGTACTTC. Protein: CASSPRARTASYEQYF.

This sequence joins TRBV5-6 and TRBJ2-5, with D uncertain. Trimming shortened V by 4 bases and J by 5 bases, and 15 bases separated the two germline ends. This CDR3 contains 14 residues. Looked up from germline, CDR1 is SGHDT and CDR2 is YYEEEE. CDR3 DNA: TGTGCCAGCAGCCCCCGATATCGACGGGAGACCCAGTACTTC. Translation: CASSPRYRRETQYF. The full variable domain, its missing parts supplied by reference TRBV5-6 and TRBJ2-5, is DAGVTQSPTHLIKTRGQQVTLRCSPKSGHDTVSWYQQALGQGPQFIFQYYEEEERQRGNFPDRFSGHQFPNYSSELNVNALLLGDSALYLCASSPRYRRETQYFGPGTRLLVL.

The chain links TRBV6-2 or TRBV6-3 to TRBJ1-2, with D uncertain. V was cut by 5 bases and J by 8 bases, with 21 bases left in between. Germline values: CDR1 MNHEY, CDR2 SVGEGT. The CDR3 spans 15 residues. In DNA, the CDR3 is TGTGCCAGCAGTAAATCGACGGCTAGCTTGCGAGGCTACACCTTC. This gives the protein CASSKSTASLRGYTF.

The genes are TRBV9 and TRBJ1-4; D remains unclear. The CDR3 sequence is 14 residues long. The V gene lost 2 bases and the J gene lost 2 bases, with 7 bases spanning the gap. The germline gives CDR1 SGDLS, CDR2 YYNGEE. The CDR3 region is CASSVRGTNEKLFF. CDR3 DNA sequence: TGTGCCAGCAGCGTTCGAGGTACTAATGAAAAACTGTTTTTT.

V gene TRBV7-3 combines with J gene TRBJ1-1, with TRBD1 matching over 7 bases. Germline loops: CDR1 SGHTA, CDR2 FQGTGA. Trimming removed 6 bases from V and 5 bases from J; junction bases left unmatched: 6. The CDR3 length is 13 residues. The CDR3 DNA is TGTGCCAGCAGACTTGACAGGGATACTGAAGCTTTCTTT. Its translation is CASRLDRDTEAFF.

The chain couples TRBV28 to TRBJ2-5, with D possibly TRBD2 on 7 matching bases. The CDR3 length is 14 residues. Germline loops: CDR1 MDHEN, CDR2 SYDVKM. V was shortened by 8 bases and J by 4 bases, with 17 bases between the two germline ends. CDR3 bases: TGTGCCAGCCAGCTTTGGGGGGGCGGAGAGACCCAGTACTTC. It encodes CASQLWGGGETQYF. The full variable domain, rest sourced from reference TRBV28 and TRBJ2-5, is DVKVTQSSRYLVKRTGEKVFLECVQDMDHENMFWYRQDPGLGLRLIYFSYDVKMKEKGDIPEGYSVSREKKERFSLILESASTNQTSMYLCASQLWGGGETQYFGPGTRLLVL.

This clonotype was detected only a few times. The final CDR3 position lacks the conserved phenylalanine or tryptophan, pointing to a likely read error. Written as DNA, the CDR3 is TGTGCCAGCAGCTCCTCCGGGACAGGGTCACCCCTCCACCTT. It translates to CASSSSGTGSPLHL. This chain links TRBV6-5 with TRBJ1-6; 9 positions match TRBD1. V lost 6 bases and J lost 10; bases outside the gene matches: 7. This CDR3 comprises 14 residues. In germline, CDR1 is MNHEY, CDR2 SVGAGI.

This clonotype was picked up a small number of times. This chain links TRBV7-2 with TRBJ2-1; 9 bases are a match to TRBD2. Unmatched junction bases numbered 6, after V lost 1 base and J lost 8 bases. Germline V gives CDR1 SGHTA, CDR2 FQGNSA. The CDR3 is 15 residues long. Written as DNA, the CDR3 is TGTGCCAGCAGCTTAGTGGCGGGGGGGCCCGATGAGCAGTTCTTC. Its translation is CASSLVAGGPDEQFF.

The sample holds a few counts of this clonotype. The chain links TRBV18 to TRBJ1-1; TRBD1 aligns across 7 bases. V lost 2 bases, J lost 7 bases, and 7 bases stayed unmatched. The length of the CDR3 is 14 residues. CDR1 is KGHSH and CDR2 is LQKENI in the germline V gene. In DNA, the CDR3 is TGTGCCAGCTCACCAATCAGGGGGAATGATGAAGCTTTCTTT. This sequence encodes CASSPIRGNDEAFF.

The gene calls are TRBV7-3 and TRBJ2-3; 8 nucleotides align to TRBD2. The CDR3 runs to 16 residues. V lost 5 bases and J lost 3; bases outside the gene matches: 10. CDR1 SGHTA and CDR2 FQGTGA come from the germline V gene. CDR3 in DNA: TGTGCCAGCAGCCCCGGGGTAGCGGGGAGAACAGATACGCAGTATTTT. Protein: CASSPGVAGRTDTQYF. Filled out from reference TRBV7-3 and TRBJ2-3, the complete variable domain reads GAGVSQTPSNKVTEKGKYVELRCDPISGHTALYWYRQSLGQGPEFLIYFQGTGAADDSGLPNDRFFAVRPEGSVSTLKIQRTERGDSAVYLCASSPGVAGRTDTQYFGPGTRLTVL.

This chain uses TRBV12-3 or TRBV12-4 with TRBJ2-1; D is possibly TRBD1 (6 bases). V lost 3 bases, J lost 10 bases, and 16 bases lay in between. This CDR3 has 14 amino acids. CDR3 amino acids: CASSLRWGLGEQFF. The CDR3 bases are TGTGCCAGCAGTTTGCGGTGGGGGCTCGGCGAGCAGTTCTTC.

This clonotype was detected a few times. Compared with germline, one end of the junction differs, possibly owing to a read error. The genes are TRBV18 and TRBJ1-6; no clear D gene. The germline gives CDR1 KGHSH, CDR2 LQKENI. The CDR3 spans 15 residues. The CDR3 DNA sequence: TGTGCCAGCTCCCCACGGGGTCCCCAAAATTCACCCCTCCACTTT. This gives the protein CASSPRGPQNSPLHF.

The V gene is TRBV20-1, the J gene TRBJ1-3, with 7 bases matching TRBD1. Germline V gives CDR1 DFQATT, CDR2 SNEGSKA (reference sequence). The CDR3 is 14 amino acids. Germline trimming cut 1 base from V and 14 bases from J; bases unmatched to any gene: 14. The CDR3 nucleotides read TGCAGTGCTAGAGTCGGGACAGCTTCCACTGAGGTATATTTT. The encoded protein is CSARVGTASTEVYF.

DNA of the CDR3: TGTGCCATCTCGGAAAGGGGGAACACTGAAGCTTTCTTT. This translates into CAISERGNTEAFF. This rearrangement joins TRBV10-3 to TRBJ1-1; tentatively, D is TRBD1 (5 bases). Germline V CDR1 and CDR2: ENHRY, SYGVKD. The CDR3 spans 13 residues. The V gene lost 8 bases and the J gene lost 1 base, with 11 bases spanning the gap.

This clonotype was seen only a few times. CDR3 in amino acids: CASGPQLGRMYF. Written as DNA, the CDR3 is TGTGCCAGCGGGCCTCAACTAGGCCGGATGTACTTC. The rearrangement joins TRBV7-2 to TRBJ2-7; D perhaps matches TRBD2 (5 bases). Between the trimmed V and J ends, which lost 8 bases and 12 bases, there was a span of 20 bases. This CDR3 contains 12 residues. Germline V gene lookup returns CDR1 SGHTA and CDR2 FQGNSA.

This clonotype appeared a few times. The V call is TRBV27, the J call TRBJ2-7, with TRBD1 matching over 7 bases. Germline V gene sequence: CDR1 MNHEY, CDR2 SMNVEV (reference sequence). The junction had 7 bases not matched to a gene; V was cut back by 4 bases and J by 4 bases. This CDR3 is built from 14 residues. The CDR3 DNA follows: TGTGCCAGCAGTTATAAGAGACAGGGTTACGAGCAGTACTTC. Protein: CASSYKRQGYEQYF.

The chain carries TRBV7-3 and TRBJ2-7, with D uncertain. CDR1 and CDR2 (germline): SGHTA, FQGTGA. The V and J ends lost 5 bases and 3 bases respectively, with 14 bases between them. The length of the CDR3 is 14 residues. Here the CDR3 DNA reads TGTGCCAGCAGCCACCGATCGCCTTTCTACGAGCAGTACGTC. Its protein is CASSHRSPFYEQYV.

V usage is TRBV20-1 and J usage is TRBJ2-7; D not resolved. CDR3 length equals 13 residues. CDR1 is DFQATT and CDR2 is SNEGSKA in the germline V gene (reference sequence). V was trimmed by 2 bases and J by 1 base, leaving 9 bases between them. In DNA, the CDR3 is TGCAGTGCTAGAAGTGGGAAGTCCTACGAGCAGTACGTC. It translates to CSARSGKSYEQYV.

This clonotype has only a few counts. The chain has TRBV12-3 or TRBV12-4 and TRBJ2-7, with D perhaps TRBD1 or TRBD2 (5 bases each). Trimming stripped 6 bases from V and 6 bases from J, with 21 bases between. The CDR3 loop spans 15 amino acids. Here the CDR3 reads CASSQPRRDGPEQYF. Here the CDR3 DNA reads TGTGCCAGCAGCCAACCACGAAGGGACGGGCCCGAGCAGTACTTC.

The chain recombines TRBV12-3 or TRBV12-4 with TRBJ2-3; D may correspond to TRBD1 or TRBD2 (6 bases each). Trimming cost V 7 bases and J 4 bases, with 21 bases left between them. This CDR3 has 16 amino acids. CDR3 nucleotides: TGTGCCAGCACCCCTTTCGGTAGGGGGGCCTCAGATACGCAGTATTTT. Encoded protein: CASTPFGRGASDTQYF.

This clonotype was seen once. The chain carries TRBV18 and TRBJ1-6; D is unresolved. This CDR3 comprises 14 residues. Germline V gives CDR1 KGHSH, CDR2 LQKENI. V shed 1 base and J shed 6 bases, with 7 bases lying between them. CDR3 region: CASSPQRINSPLHF. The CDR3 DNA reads TGTGCCAGCTCACCACAGCGGATTAATTCACCCCTCCACTTT.

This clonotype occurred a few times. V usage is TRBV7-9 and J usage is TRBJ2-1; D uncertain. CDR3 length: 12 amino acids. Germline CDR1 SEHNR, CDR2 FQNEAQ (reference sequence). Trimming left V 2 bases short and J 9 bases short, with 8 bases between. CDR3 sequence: CASSLIPGEQFF. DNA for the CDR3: TGTGCCAGCAGCTTAATCCCGGGTGAGCAGTTCTTC.

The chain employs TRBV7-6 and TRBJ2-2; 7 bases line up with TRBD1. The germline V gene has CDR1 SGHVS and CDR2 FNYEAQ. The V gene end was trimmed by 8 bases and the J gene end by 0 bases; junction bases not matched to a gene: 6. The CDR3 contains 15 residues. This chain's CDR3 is CASGAGTANTGELFF. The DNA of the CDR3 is TGTGCCAGCGGAGCCGGGACAGCGAACACCGGGGAGCTGTTTTTT.